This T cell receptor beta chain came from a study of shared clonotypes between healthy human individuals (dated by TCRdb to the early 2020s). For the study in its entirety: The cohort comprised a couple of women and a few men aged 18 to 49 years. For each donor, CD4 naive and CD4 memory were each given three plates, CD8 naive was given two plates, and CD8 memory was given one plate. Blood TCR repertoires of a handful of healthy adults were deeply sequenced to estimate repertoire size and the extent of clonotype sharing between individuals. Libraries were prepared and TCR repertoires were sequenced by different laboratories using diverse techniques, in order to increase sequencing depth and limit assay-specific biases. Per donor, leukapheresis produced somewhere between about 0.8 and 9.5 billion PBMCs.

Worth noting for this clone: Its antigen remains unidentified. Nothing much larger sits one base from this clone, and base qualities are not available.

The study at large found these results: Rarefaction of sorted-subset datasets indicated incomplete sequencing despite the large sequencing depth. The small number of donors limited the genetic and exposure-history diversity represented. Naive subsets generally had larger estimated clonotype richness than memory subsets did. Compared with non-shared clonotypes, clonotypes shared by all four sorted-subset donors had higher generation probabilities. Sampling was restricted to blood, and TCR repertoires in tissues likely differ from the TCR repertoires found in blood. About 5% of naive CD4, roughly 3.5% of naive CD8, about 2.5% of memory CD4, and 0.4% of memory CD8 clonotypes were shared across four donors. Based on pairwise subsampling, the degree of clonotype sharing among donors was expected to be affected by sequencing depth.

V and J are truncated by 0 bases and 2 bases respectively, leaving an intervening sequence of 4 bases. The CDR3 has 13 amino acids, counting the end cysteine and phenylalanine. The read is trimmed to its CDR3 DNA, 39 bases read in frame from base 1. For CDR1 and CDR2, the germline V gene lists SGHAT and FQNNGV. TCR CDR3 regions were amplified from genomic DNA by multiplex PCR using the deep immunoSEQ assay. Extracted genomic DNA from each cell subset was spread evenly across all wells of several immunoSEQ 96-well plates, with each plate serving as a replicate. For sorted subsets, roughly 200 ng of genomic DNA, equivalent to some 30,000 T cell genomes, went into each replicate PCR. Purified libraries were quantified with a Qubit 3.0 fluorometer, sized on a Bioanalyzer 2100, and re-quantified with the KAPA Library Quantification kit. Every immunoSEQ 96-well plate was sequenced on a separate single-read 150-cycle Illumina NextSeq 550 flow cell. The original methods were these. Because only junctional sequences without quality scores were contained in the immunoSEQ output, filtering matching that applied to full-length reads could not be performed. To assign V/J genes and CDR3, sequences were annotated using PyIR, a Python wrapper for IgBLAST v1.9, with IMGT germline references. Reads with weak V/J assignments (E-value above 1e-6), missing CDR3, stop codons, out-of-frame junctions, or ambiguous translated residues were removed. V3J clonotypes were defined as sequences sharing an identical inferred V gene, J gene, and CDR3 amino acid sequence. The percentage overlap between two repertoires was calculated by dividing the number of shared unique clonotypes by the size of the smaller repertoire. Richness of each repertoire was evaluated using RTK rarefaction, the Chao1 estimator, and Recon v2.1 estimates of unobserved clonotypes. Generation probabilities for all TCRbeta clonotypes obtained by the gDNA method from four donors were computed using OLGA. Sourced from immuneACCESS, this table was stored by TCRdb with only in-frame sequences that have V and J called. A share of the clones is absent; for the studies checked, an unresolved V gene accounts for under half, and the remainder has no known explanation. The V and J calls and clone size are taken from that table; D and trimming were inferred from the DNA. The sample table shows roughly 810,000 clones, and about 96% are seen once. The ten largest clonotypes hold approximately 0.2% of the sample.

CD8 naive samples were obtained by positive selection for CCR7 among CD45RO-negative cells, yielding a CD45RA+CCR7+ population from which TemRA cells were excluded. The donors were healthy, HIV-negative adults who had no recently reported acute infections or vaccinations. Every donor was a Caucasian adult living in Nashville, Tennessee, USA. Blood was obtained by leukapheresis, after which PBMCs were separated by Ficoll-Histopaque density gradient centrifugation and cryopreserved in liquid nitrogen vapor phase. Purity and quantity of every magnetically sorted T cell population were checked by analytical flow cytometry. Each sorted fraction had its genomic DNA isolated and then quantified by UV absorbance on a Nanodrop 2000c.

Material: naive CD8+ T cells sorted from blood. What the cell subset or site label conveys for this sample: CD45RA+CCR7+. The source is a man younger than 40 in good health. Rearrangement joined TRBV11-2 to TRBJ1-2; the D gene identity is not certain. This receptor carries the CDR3 CASSLDGNYGYTF. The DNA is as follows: TGTGCCAGCAGCTTAGATGGCAACTATGGCTACACCTTC.